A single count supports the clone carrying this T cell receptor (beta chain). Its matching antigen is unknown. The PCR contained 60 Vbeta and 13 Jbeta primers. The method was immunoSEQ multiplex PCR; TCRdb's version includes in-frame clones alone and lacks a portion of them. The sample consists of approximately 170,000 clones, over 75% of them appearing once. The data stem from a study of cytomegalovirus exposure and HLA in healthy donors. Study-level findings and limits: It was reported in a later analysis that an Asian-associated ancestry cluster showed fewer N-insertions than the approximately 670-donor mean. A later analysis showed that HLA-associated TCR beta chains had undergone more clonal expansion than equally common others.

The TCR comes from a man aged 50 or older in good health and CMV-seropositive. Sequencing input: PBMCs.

The CDR3 sequence: CASSLDRGRRGYTF. The CDR3 DNA reads TGTGCCAGCAGTTTGGACAGGGGGCGAAGAGGCTACACCTTC. The chain uses TRBV27 and TRBJ1-2, with TRBD1 matching over 11 bases. Germline V gives CDR1 MNHEY, CDR2 SMNVEV (reference sequence). The length of the CDR3 is 14 residues. After removal of 3 bases from V and 8 bases from J, the junction contained 5 bases not matched to a gene.